A single sample is the source of the 19 T cell receptor beta chains below, sequenced in a study of tumor-infiltrating lymphocytes in oesophageal squamous cell carcinoma (dated by TCRdb to 2015 to 2016). Library preparation used PCR. Sequenced using an Illumina HiSeq 2000. The raw public reads went through TCRdb reprocessing: fastp at Q25, MiXCR clone calling, in-frame beta chains kept. Rows are combined by CDR3 protein, so each entry shows the most common genes and DNA. Here the sample has some 2,500 distinct CDR3 sequences; approximately 15% occur a single time. The ten biggest clones cover 25% to 30% of the sample. The sample comprised esophageal tumor tissue. The receptor set was obtained from a male donor with esophageal squamous cell carcinoma.

This clonotype is classed as medium-sized. V is TRBV6-1 and J is TRBJ1-5; D is perhaps TRBD1 (5 bases). Deletions cut 7 bases from V and 6 bases from J, with 13 bases between. Germline CDR1 MNHNS, CDR2 SASEGT. CDR3 size: 13 residues. CDR3 coding DNA: TGTGCCAGCAAAAAGGAAGGGACTCAGCCCCAGCATTTT. It translates to CASKKEGTQPQHF.

This clonotype is medium-sized (0.01 to 0.1%) in the sample. This sequence joins TRBV7-9 and TRBJ1-3; D unclear. Germline lookup yields CDR1 SEHNR and CDR2 FQNEAQ (reference sequence). V lost 6 bases, J lost 0 bases, and 12 bases lay in between. This CDR3 has 15 amino acids. This chain's CDR3 is CASSYGLSSGNTIYF. CDR3 nucleotide sequence: TGTGCCAGCAGTTACGGACTCAGCTCTGGAAACACCATATATTTT.

This clonotype is judged large (0.1 to 1%). The chain joins TRBV7-8 to TRBJ2-7; the D gene is possibly TRBD1 (5 bases). This CDR3 is built from 14 residues. The germline V gene has CDR1 SGHVS and CDR2 FQNEAQ. Trimming removed 1 base at V and 7 bases at J, with 14 bases between. CDR3 in amino acids: CASSLVSGHREQYF. CDR3 in DNA: TGTGCCAGCAGCTTAGTCTCCGGGCACAGGGAGCAGTACTTC.

This clonotype is labeled medium-sized. The chain recombines TRBV27 with TRBJ2-3; possible D gene TRBD2, 6 bases. The V gene's germline CDR1 is MNHEY and CDR2 SMNVEV (reference sequence). This CDR3 is built from 15 residues. Trimming removed 2 bases from V and 3 bases from J, with 12 bases in between. The DNA for the CDR3 is TGTGCCAGCAGTTTAGGGGTTAGCGGAACAGATACGCAGTATTTT. Amino acids: CASSLGVSGTDTQYF.

This clonotype has more than one count but fewer than ten. At one boundary the junction diverges from the germline segment, which might be a read error. The chain is built from TRBV5-3 and TRBJ1-6; 7 positions agree with TRBD1. TRBV5-3 is annotated as an ORF whose role is uncertain. This CDR3 contains 15 residues. Here the CDR3 DNA reads TGTGCCAGCAGGAAAGGGGGCTCCTATAATTCACCCCTCCACTTC. Translating gives CASRKGGSYNSPLHF.

This clonotype was seen many times. The J gene is TRBJ2-5, the V gene TRBV27, with a weak D call TRBD1 (6 bases). CDR1 and CDR2 (germline): MNHEY, SMNVEV (reference sequence). The CDR3 runs to 14 residues. The V end was cut by 5 bases, the J end by 7 bases, with 17 bases between. CDR3 loop: CASSPLRQAGTQYF. The CDR3 DNA is TGTGCCAGCAGTCCCCTCAGACAGGCAGGGACCCAGTACTTC.

This clonotype was picked up many times. The chain couples TRBV6-6 to TRBJ1-2; 8 nucleotides align to TRBD1. With V trimmed by 0 bases and J by 4 bases, 7 bases remained unmatched. Germline-derived CDR1 and CDR2 are MNHNY and SVGAGI (reference sequence). CDR3 length equals 16 residues. The CDR3 DNA reads TGTGCCAGCAGTTACTCGAGACAGGGGAATGTCTATGGCTACACCTTC. Translating gives CASSYSRQGNVYGYTF.

By frequency in the sample, this clonotype is medium-sized. This chain joins TRBV6-1 and TRBJ2-5; 7 nucleotides line up with TRBD2. Trimming cost V 8 bases and J 4 bases; bases outside gene matches: 4. Germline V lookup: CDR1 MNHNS, CDR2 SASEGT. This CDR3 has 12 residues. CDR3 sequence: CASRGERETQYF. In DNA form, the CDR3 reads TGTGCCAGCCGGGGGGAACGAGAGACCCAGTACTTC.

By share, this clonotype counts as large. The gene calls are TRBV7-3 and TRBJ2-3, with D unclear. Germline values: CDR1 SGHTA, CDR2 FQGTGA. This CDR3 comprises 13 residues. V lost 3 bases and J lost 3, with 7 bases in between. The CDR3 is CASSFVPTDTQYF. CDR3 nucleotides: TGTGCCAGCAGCTTCGTCCCAACAGATACGCAGTATTTT.

This clonotype occurred many times. Compared with germline, one end of the junction differs, possibly owing to a read error. J is TRBJ2-5 and V is TRBV5-1; a weak D match, TRBD1 (6 bases). Germline assignment: CDR1 SGHRS and CDR2 YFSETQ. The CDR3 is 15 amino acids. The CDR3 spells CASSLALTGSSPLHF. CDR3 DNA sequence: TGCGCCAGCAGCTTGGCTTTAACAGGGAGTTCACCCCTCCACTTC.

In its sample, this clonotype was seen many times. A junction end diverges from the germline sequence, so it may reflect a read error. This chain joins TRBV5-1 and TRBJ2-5; D unclear. The CDR3 is 15 amino acids. Germline V gene sequence: CDR1 SGHRS, CDR2 YFSETQ. In DNA form, the CDR3 reads TGCGCCAGCAGCATCAACCGGGCCATTAATTCACCCCTCCACTTC. Its protein product is CASSINRAINSPLHF.

Only a few counts were recorded for this clonotype. The chain has TRBV9 and TRBJ1-2, with D perhaps matching TRBD1 (5 bases). There are 14 residues in the CDR3. CDR1 and CDR2 (germline): SGDLS, YYNGEE. Trimming shortened V by 0 bases and J by 5 bases, and 11 bases separated the two germline ends. The CDR3 sequence is CASSVESGEYGYTF. In DNA, the CDR3 is TGTGCCAGCAGCGTAGAGTCGGGGGAATATGGCTACACCTTC.

The rearrangement joins TRBV5-1 to TRBJ1-1, with a weak D call TRBD1 (6 bases). CDR3 length: 14 amino acids. Germline lookup yields CDR1 SGHRS and CDR2 YFSETQ. V was shortened by 0 bases and J by 3 bases, with 9 bases between the two germline ends. The CDR3 sequence is CASSLGGGHTEAFF. The CDR3 DNA is TGCGCCAGCAGCTTGGGAGGGGGTCACACTGAAGCTTTCTTT.

In its sample, this clonotype was seen once. The chain combines TRBV7-9 with TRBJ2-3, with 10 bases matching TRBD2. J lost 0 bases, V lost 3 bases, and 6 bases had no gene match. Germline V gene lookup returns CDR1 SEHNR and CDR2 FQNEAQ (reference sequence). The CDR3 has 17 residues. The CDR3 protein is CASSFVAGGPSTDTQYF. Here the CDR3 DNA reads TGTGCCAGCAGCTTCGTAGCGGGGGGCCCGAGCACAGATACGCAGTATTTT.

Within the sample, this clonotype is medium-sized. The CDR3 DNA sequence: TGTGCCAGCGGCAGAATACAGGGCGTCAATCAGCCCCAGCATTTT. It yields the protein CASGRIQGVNQPQHF. The chain combines TRBV28 with TRBJ1-5, with D possibly matching TRBD1 (6 bases). The CDR3 covers 15 residues. With 8 bases removed from V and 3 bases from J, the gap between germline ends came to 17 bases. The V gene's germline CDR1 is MDHEN and CDR2 SYDVKM.

This clonotype appeared many times. This chain connects TRBV10-2 to TRBJ1-4; 7 nucleotides align to TRBD1. Germline V gene sequence: CDR1 WSHSY, CDR2 SAAADI. The CDR3 runs to 15 residues. V lost 6 bases, J lost 4 bases, and 8 bases stayed unmatched. In DNA form, the CDR3 reads TGCGCCAGCAGACGACGACAGGGATATAATGAAAAACTGTTTTTT. Amino acid sequence: CASRRRQGYNEKLFF.

This clonotype ranks as medium-sized. This sequence joins TRBV7-8 and TRBJ1-5, with D maybe TRBD1 (6 bases). The CDR3 sequence is 14 residues long. Germline CDR1 reads SGHVS; CDR2 reads FQNEAQ. Trimming stripped 2 bases from V and 4 bases from J, with 9 bases between. The CDR3 DNA is TGTGCCAGCAGCTTACAGGGGCCAAATCAGCCCCAGCATTTT. It encodes CASSLQGPNQPQHF.

Within the sample, this clonotype is medium-sized. The rearrangement uses TRBV11-2 and TRBJ2-7; TRBD1 matches at 9 bases. V lost 1 base, J lost 0 bases, and 4 bases stayed unmatched. Looked up from germline, CDR1 is SGHAT and CDR2 is FQNNGV. The CDR3 has 16 amino acids. Written as DNA, the CDR3 is TGTGCCAGCAGCTTAGGCTGGGACAGGGCCTCCTACGAGCAGTACTTC. Translated: CASSLGWDRASYEQYF.

In its sample, this clonotype was seen a few times. The V and J genes are TRBV2 and TRBJ2-1; TRBD1 matches 9 bases. CDR3 size: 16 residues. In germline, CDR1 is SNHLY, CDR2 FYNNEI. J was trimmed by 6 bases and V by 10 bases; bases with no gene match: 16. CDR3 protein: CAIRGTGLTLRNEQFF. For the CDR3, the DNA is TGTGCCATCCGAGGGACAGGGCTCACCCTTCGCAATGAGCAGTTCTTC.